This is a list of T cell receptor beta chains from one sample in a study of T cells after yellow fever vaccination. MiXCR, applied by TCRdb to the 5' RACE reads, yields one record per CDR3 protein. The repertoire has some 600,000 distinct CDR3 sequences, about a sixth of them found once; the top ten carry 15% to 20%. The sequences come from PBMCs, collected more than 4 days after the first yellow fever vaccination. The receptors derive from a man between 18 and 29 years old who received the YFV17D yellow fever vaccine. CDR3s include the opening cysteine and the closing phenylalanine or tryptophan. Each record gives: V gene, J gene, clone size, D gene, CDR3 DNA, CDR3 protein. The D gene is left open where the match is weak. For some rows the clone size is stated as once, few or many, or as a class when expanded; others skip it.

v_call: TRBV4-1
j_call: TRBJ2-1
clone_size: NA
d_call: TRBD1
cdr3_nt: TGCGCCAGCAGCCAACGCGGGACAGGGGGAGGCGGTGAGCAGTTCTTC
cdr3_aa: CASSQRGTGGGGEQFF

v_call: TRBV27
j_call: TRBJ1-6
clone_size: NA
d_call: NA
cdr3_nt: TGTGCCAGCAGTTTATCGAAGCGGGTGGGGTCCTCACCCCTCCACTTT
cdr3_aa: CASSLSKRVGSSPLHF

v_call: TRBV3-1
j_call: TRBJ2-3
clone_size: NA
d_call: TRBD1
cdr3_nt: TGTGCCAGCAGCCACGCAGGGGGCGCGAACACAGATACGCAGTATTTT
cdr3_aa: CASSHAGGANTDTQYF

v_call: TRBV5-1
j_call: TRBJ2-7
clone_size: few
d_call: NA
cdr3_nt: TGCGCCAGCAGCTTGGGCCCCGTCAACTACGAGCAGTACTTC
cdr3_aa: CASSLGPVNYEQYF

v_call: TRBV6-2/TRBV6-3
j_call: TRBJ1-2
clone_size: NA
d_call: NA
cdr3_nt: TGTGCCAGCAGTTACTCTACGGGACGGTTCTATGGCTACACCTTC
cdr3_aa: CASSYSTGRFYGYTF

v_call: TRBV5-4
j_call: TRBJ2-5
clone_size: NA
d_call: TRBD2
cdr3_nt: TGTGCCAGCAGCTTGGCAGCGGGGGTGGGAAGAGAGACCCAGTACTTC
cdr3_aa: CASSLAAGVGRETQYF

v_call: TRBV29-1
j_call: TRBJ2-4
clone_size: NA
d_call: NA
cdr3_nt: TGCAGCGCTGTACCCTCGAGGGGCCGACAACAGTACTTC
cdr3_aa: CSAVPSRGRQQYF

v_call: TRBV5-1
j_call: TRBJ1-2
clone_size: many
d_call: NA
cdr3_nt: TGCGCCAGCAGCCAGGTTGGACAGTCCTATGGCTACACCTTC
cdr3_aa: CASSQVGQSYGYTF

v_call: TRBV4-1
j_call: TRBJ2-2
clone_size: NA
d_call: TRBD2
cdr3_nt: TGCGCCACCGGGACTAGCGGTACCGGGGAGCTGTTTTTT
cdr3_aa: CATGTSGTGELFF

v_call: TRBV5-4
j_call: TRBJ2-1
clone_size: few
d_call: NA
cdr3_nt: TGTGCCAGCAGCTCAGGGGGGCCTCTGGACAATGAGCAGTTCTTC
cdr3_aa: CASSSGGPLDNEQFF

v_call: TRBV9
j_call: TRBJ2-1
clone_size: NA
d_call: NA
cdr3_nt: TGTGCCAGCAGTGAGGGACTTTTTGCCTACAATGAGCAGTTCTTC
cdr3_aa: CASSEGLFAYNEQFF

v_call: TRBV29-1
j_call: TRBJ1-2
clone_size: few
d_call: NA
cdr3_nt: TGCAGCGTAATCACTAACTATGGCTACACCTTC
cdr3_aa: CSVITNYGYTF

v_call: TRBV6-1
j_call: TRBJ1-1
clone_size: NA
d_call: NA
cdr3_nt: TGTGCCAGCAGCACCCTACAGGGCCTGGGCACTGAAGCTTTCTTT
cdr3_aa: CASSTLQGLGTEAFF

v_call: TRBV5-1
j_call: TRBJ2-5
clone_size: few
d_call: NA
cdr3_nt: TGCGCCAGCAGCTTGGCGGACAGAACCCAAGAGACCCAGTACTTC
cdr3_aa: CASSLADRTQETQYF

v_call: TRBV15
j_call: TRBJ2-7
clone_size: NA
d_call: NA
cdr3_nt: TGTGCCACCAGCACTAGGGGGGGGGTCTACGAGCAGTACTTC
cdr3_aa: CATSTRGGVYEQYF

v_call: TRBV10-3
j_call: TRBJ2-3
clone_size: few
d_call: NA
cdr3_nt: TGTGCCATCAGACAGGGTAGTGCAGATACGCAGTATTTT
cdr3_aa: CAIRQGSADTQYF

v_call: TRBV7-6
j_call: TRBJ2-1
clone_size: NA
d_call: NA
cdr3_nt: TGTGCCAGCAGCGGACGGGCAGGTCGTTGGGAGCAGTTCTTC
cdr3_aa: CASSGRAGRWEQFF

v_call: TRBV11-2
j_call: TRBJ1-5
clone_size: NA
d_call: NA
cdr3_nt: TGTGCCAGCAGCTTAGACTACAGTAGCAATCAGCCCCAGCATTTT
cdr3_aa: CASSLDYSSNQPQHF

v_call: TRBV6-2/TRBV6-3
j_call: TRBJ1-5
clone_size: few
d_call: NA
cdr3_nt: TGTGCCAGCAGCGTAGGGATTCAGCCCCAGCATTTT
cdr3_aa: CASSVGIQPQHF

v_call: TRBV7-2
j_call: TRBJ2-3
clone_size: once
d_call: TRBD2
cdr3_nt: TGTGCCAGCAGCTTCGAAGCGGGGGGGCCGGGCACAGATACGCAGTATTTT
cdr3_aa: CASSFEAGGPGTDTQYF

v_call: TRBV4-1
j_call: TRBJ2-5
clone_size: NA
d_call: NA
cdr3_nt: TGCGCCAGCAGCCAATCCGAGGGGCAGGCACAAGAGACCCAGTACTTC
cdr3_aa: CASSQSEGQAQETQYF

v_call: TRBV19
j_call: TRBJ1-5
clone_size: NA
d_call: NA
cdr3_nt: TGTGCCAGTAGGCTACAGGAAAATCAGCCCCAGCATTTT
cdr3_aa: CASRLQENQPQHF

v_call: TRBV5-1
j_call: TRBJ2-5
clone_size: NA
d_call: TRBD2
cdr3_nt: TGCGCCAGCCGCCTAAGCGGGGGGGCAGGAGAGACCCAGTACTTC
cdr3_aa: CASRLSGGAGETQYF

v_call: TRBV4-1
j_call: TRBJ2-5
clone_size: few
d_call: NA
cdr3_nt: TGCGCCAGCAGCCCAGATTGGGGGCTGGGGGAGACCCAGTACTTC
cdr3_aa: CASSPDWGLGETQYF

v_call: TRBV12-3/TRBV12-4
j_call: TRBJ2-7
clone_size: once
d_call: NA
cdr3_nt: TGTGCCAGCAGTTCGGTGGGCAATTACTACGAGCAGTACTTC
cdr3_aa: CASSSVGNYYEQYF

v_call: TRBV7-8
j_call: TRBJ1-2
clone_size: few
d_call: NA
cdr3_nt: TGTGCCAGCAGACTCACTCAGGGGAGCTATGGCTACACCTTC
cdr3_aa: CASRLTQGSYGYTF

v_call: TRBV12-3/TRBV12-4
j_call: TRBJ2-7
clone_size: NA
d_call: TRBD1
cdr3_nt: TGTGCCAGCAGTTTAGGACAGGGCTCCCCCTACGAGCAGTACTTC
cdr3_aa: CASSLGQGSPYEQYF

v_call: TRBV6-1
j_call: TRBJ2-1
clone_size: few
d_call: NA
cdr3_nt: TGTGCCAGCAGTGAAGTGCCGGGCGGCGGGCAGTTCTTC
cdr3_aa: CASSEVPGGGQFF

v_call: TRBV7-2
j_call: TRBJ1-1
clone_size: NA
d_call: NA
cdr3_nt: TGTGCCAGCAGCTTACAGGAATGGGGTGAAGCTTTCTTT
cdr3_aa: CASSLQEWGEAFF

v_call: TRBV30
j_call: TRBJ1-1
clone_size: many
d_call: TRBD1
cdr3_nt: TGTGCCTGGAGCGCGCAGGGGGGAAAAGCTTTCTTT
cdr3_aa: CAWSAQGGKAFF

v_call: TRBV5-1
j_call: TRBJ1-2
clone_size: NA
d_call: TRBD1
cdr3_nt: TGCGCCAGCAGCCACAACGGACAGGGAGCAGGTGGCTACACCTTC
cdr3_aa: CASSHNGQGAGGYTF

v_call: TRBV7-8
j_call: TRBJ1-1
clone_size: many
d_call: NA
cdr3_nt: TGTGCCAGCAGCTTAGGGACGCCTTACACTGAAGCTTTCTTT
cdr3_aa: CASSLGTPYTEAFF

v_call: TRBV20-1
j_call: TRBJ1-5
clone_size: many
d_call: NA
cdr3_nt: TGCAGTGCTAGGGAAGGAAGGTCAGATCAGCCCCAGCATTTT
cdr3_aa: CSAREGRSDQPQHF

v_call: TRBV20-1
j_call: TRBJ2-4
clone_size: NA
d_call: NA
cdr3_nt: TGCAGTGCAAGTCGGGAGGCCAAAAACATTCAGTACTTC
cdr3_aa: CSASREAKNIQYF

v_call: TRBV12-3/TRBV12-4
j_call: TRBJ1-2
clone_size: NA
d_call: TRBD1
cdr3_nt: TGTGCCAGCAGCCTCATAGACAGGGTTCGAGGTGATACCTTC
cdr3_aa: CASSLIDRVRGDTF

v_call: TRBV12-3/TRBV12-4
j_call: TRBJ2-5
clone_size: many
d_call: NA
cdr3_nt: TGTGCCAGCAGTTTCGGGGGTAGCGGAGAGACCCAGTACTTC
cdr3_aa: CASSFGGSGETQYF

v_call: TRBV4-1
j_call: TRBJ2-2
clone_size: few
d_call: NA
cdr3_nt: TGCGCCAGCAGATCACTCGGACTGAACACCGGGGAGCTGTTTTTT
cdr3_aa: CASRSLGLNTGELFF

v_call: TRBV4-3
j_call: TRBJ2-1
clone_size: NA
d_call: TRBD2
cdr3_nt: TGCGCCAGCAGCCAAGATACGGCTAGCGGGGGGGACAATGAGCAGTTCTTC
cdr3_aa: CASSQDTASGGDNEQFF

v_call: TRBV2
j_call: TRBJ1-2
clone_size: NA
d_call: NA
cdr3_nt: TGTGCCAGCAGTGAACGCCGACAGAAGGGCTACACCTTC
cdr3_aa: CASSERRQKGYTF

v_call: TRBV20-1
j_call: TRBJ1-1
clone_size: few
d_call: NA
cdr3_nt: TGCAGTGCTAGAGGGTACGGGCACGACACTGAAGCTTTCTTT
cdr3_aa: CSARGYGHDTEAFF

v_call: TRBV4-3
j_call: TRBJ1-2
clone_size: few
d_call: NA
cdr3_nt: TGCGCCAGCAGCCAGGATCTCGGCGTCCTGATCTATGGCTACACCTTC
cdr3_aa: CASSQDLGVLIYGYTF

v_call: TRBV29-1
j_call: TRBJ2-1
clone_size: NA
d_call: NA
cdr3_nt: TGCAGCGTCGCTCAGGGGAGCTCCTACAATGAGCAGTTCTTC
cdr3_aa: CSVAQGSSYNEQFF

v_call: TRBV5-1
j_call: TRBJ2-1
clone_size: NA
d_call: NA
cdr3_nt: TGCGCCAGCAGCTTGGGGGACATTTACAATGAGCAGTTCTTC
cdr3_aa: CASSLGDIYNEQFF

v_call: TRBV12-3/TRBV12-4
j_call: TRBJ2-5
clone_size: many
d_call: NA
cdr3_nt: TGTGCCAGCAGTTTAGCGGCCCACCTAGCGGAGACCCAGTACTTC
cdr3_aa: CASSLAAHLAETQYF

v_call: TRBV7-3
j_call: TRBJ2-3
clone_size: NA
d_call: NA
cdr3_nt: TGTGCCAGCAGCTCGAGTACCACAGATACGCAGTATTTT
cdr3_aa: CASSSSTTDTQYF

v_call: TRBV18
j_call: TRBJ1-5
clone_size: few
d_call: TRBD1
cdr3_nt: TGTGCCAGCTCACCACCCGACAGGGTGGGCAATCAGCCCCAGCATTTT
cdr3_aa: CASSPPDRVGNQPQHF

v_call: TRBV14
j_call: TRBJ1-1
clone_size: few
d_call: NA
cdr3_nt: TGTGCCAGCGGGTCGAACACTGAAGCTTTCTTT
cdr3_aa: CASGSNTEAFF

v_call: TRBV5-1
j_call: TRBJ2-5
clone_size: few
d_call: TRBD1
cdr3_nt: TGCGCCAGCCAGCAGGGGGTATGGGTTGAGACCCAGTACTTC
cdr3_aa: CASQQGVWVETQYF

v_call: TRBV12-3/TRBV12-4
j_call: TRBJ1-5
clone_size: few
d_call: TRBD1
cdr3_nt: TGTGCCAGCAGTACCCAGGGACAGGGGGATCAGCCCCAGCATTTT
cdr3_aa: CASSTQGQGDQPQHF